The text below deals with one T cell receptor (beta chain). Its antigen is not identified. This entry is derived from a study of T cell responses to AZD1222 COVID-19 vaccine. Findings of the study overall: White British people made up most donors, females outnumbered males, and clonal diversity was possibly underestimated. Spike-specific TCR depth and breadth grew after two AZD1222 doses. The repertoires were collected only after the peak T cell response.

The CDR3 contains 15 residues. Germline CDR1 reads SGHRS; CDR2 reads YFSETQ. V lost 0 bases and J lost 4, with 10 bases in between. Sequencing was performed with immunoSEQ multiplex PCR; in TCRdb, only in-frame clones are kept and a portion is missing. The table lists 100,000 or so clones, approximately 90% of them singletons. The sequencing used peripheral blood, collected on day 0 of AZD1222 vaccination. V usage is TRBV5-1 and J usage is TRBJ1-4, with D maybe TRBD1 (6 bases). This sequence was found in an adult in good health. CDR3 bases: TGCGCCAGCAGCTTGGATGGGACAAGTAATGAAAAACTGTTTTTT. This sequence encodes CASSLDGTSNEKLFF.